The subject of this entry is one T cell receptor (beta chain). This receptor's antigen is unknown. Base-call qualities are not available, and no considerably larger clone is one nucleotide away. The germline V and J ends show losses of 3 bases and 4 bases respectively, and no gene match explains 0 bases of the junction. Looking up the germline V gene yields CDR1 MDHEN and CDR2 SYDVKM. There are 14 amino acids in the CDR3, from cysteine to phenylalanine inclusive. Only the CDR3 region is kept as DNA, spanning 42 bases read in frame from base 1. Libraries were made using the immunoSEQ multiplex PCR assay. Here the immuneACCESS table is served through TCRdb, limited to in-frame sequences with V and J called. Missing clones are a known gap in these copies; in checked studies unresolved V genes cover under half, and the rest lacks a known reason. The sample contains over 150,000 clones, about 94% of them found a single time. The ten largest account for approximately 5.7% of the sample.

This entry is derived from a study of control samples from healthy donors and cancer patients (dated by TCRdb to about 2020). This clonotype was sampled from a man aged 40-49 years in good health. Sequencing was performed on blood. The rearrangement combines TRBV28 with TRBJ2-2, and 9 junctional nucleotides match TRBD1. This receptor carries the CDR3 CASSLTGGTGELFF. The DNA sequence reads TGTGCCAGCAGTTTGACAGGGGGCACCGGGGAGCTGTTTTTT. The CDR3, completed at both ends by the reference TRBV28 and TRBJ2-2 genes, gives the full variable domain DVKVTQSSRYLVKRTGEKVFLECVQDMDHENMFWYRQDPGLGLRLIYFSYDVKMKEKGDIPEGYSVSREKKERFSLILESASTNQTSMYLCASSLTGGTGELFFGEGSRLTVL.